The entry that follows covers one T cell receptor (beta chain) sequence. TCRdb re-called the 5' RACE reads and catalogs CDR3 proteins one per entry, DNA excluded. In total, the table holds about 150,000 distinct CDR3 sequences. The data originate from a study of T cells expressing NK-cell markers. From germline, CDR1 is SGHVS and CDR2 FQNEAQ. This CDR3 has 15 amino acids. The V and J genes are TRBV7-8 and TRBJ1-1; TCRdb's D call, TRBD1, is unchecked because there is no DNA. The material sequenced was blood T cells: a sorted CD56 or NKG2C T cell subset, CD4+ or CD8+ T cells, or bulk PBMC T cells (not recorded which). The receptor was isolated from a man aged 18-75 years in good health. CDR3 sequence: CASSPRPGENTEAFF.